This T cell receptor (beta chain) stems from a study of blood T cell repertoires in COVID-19. Background on the study: Acute and convalescent COVID-19 samples came from the United States, Italy and Spain. PBMCs, B-cell-depleted T cells, or T cells were the source of the cDNA or gDNA that made up the material.

CDR1 and CDR2 from the germline V gene are SNHLY and FYNNEI. The length of the CDR3 is 14 residues. Trimming shortened V by 0 bases and J by 4 bases, and 7 bases separated the two germline ends. Per the authors' pipeline: Reference gene primer amplification gave estimated nucleated cell counts. Data came from immunoSEQ multiplex PCR; TCRdb stores just in-frame clones and leaves some out. V and J calls and clone size come straight from that table; D and trimming were deduced from the DNA. The sample contains 110,000 or so clones, about 88% of which appear only once. Specimen: peripheral blood. The TCR sequence derives from a man aged 35 to 55 with acute or convalescent COVID-19. V usage is TRBV2 and J usage is TRBJ1-3; no clear D. The CDR3 reads CASSEARLGNTIYF. For the CDR3, the DNA is TGTGCCAGCAGTGAAGCTCGTCTCGGAAACACCATATATTTT.